The sample holds a few counts of the clone carrying this TCR beta chain. Its matching antigen is unknown. Next came a second PCR, run for about 6 to 11 cycles, which used a sample-barcoded 5' primer along with a J-beta primer mix. Each cDNA molecule was tagged by a template-switch adaptor with 12 random nucleotides. MiXCR, applied by TCRdb to the 5' RACE reads, yields one record per CDR3 protein. The repertoire has 1.5 million to 2 million distinct CDR3 sequences, approximately 50% of them found once; the top ten carry 2% to 2.5%. These data are taken from a study of blood T cells in healthy people across ages. Study conclusions and caveats: Naive CD4+ cells and diversity were both higher in long-lived donors than in aged donors.

V lost 5 bases, J lost 1 base, and 21 bases lay in between. The CDR3 totals 19 residues. Germline V gene sequence: CDR1 SNHLY, CDR2 FYNNEI. The genes are TRBV2 and TRBJ2-6; D unclear. This receptor was obtained from a woman aged 40-49 years in good health. Sequencing was done on a sample of blood. CDR3 in DNA: TGTGCCAGCAGTTTCGAACGAGGCGGATTAGGGTCTGGGGCCAACGTCCTGACTTTC. The encoded protein is CASSFERGGLGSGANVLTF.